The clone carrying this T cell receptor (beta chain) appeared a few times. This entry is derived from a study of cytomegalovirus exposure and HLA in healthy donors. Use of 60 Vbeta and 13 Jbeta primers characterized the PCR. The protocol was immunoSEQ multiplex PCR, while the TCRdb copy is restricted to in-frame clones and leaves out a portion. The sample has 95,000 to 150,000 clones, approximately 81% seen once. All donors participated as healthy donors of bone marrow. The receptor was isolated from a man aged 18 to 35 in good health and CMV-seropositive. The sequenced material came from PBMCs.

The DNA of the CDR3 is TGTGCCAGCAGCTTAGAACTAAACTTGCGGGAGGGCCGGAACACCGGGGAGCTGTTTTTT. It is translated as CASSLELNLREGRNTGELFF. The rearrangement links TRBV7-6 to TRBJ2-2, with 9 nucleotides matching TRBD2. The germline V gene has CDR1 SGHVS and CDR2 FNYEAQ. The V and J ends lost 1 base and 1 base, in that order; junction bases with no gene match: 13. The CDR3 loop spans 20 amino acids.